Listed below are T cell receptor beta chains from one sample, sequenced in a study of blood T cell repertoires in COVID-19. Clones were sequenced by immunoSEQ multiplex PCR, and TCRdb holds only the in-frame ones, with some missing. The table lists fewer than 75,000 clones, approximately 90% of them singletons, with 3.9% in the top ten. Sequencing was carried out using peripheral blood. The receptors derive from a man aged 65-85 years with acute or convalescent COVID-19. The CDR3 runs from the conserved cysteine through the conserved F or W. The D gene is left open where the match is weak. Clone size is shown for a subset of rows, as once, few, many or a class of expanded clone.

j_call clone_size v_call d_call cdr3_nt cdr3_aa
TRBJ1-2 NA TRBV5-5 NA TGTGCCAGCAGCTTTCGGACTTTAATCCCACAGGGTAATTATGGCTACACCTTC CASSFRTLIPQGNYGYTF
TRBJ2-7 NA TRBV3-1/TRBV3-2 NA TGTGCCAGCAGCCAAGTGATCCCGGGTTACTCCTACGAGCAGTACTTC CASSQVIPGYSYEQYF
TRBJ2-5 NA TRBV5-5 NA TGTGCCAGCAGCTTTGGTGGGGAGTTGGAGACCCAGTACTTC CASSFGGELETQYF
TRBJ2-7 once TRBV6-5 NA TGTGCCAGCAGCTACGAGACGACAGCGATCTACGAGCAGTACTTC CASSYETTAIYEQYF
TRBJ2-7 NA TRBV6-5 NA TGTGCCAGCGAGTCTAAGGGCAGGGGGGCCTACGAGCAGTACTTC CASESKGRGAYEQYF
TRBJ2-7 NA TRBV9 TRBD2 TGTGCCAGCAGCCTCGGACTAGCGGGGTCCTACGAGCAGTACTTC CASSLGLAGSYEQYF
TRBJ2-7 NA TRBV6-5 NA TGTGCCAGCAGTCTATCAGGGCCTAGCTCCTACGAGCAGTACTTC CASSLSGPSSYEQYF
TRBJ1-2 NA TRBV7-9 NA TGTGCCAGCAGCTTAGCAGGACAGAACTATGGCTACACCTTC CASSLAGQNYGYTF
TRBJ2-7 NA TRBV7-2 NA TGTGCCAGCAGCTTTTCGAGCGGGTATGCCGACCGGAACTTC CASSFSSGYADRNF
TRBJ1-6 medium-sized TRBV6-5 NA TGTGCCAGCAGTTACGGATGGGGCAATTCACCCCTCCACTTT CASSYGWGNSPLHF
TRBJ2-3 NA TRBV29-1 TRBD2 TGCAGCGTCTCCCTAGCGGGGGGCCGCGGCACAGATACGCAGTATTTT CSVSLAGGRGTDTQYF
TRBJ2-1 NA TRBV28 NA TGTGCCAGCAGTTTCGACAGGTCAGGGAATGAGCAGTTCTTC CASSFDRSGNEQFF
TRBJ2-3 NA TRBV30 NA TGTGCCTGGAGTGTACGCAGGCGTACAGCTTCCAACACAGATACGCAGTATTTT CAWSVRRRTASNTDTQYF
TRBJ1-1 NA TRBV7-3 NA TGTGCCAGCAGCTTATCAGGTAACACTGAAGCTTTCTTT CASSLSGNTEAFF
TRBJ2-2 few TRBV12-5 TRBD2 TGTGCTAGTGGCACTTTGACTAGCGGGGGGAACACCGGGGAGCTGTTTTTT CASGTLTSGGNTGELFF
TRBJ2-7 once TRBV7-8 NA TGTGCCAGCAGCCCTCTGGCAGGGGCGGAATACGAGCAGTACTTC CASSPLAGAEYEQYF
TRBJ2-5 NA TRBV27 TRBD1 TGTGCCAGCAGTTTAAACCGTCCCGGGACAGGGGGCGAGGAGACCCAGTACTTC CASSLNRPGTGGEETQYF
TRBJ1-2 NA TRBV5-6 NA TGTGCCAGCAGTCGGGACCGGGAGAGCTATGGCTACACCTTC CASSRDRESYGYTF
TRBJ2-2 once TRBV28 NA TGTGCCAGCAGTTTAAGCTCGGGTTTCGCCGGGGAGCTGTTTTTT CASSLSSGFAGELFF
TRBJ1-4 NA TRBV30 TRBD1 TGTGCCTGGAGTGTACGGAGGGGGCGGCACGAAAAACTGTTTTTT CAWSVRRGRHEKLFF
TRBJ1-5 NA TRBV28 NA TGTGCCAGCAGTTTACGCCTGGGGAGGGGGGATAGCAATCAGCCCCAGCATTTT CASSLRLGRGDSNQPQHF
TRBJ2-2 NA TRBV11-2 TRBD2 TGTGCCAGCAGCCCCCGGGGGGTTCTTAACACCGGGGAGCTGTTTTTT CASSPRGVLNTGELFF
TRBJ2-7 NA TRBV4-3 TRBD2 TGCGCCAGCAGCCAAAGCGGGGCAGGAGCCTACGAGCAGTACTTC CASSQSGAGAYEQYF
TRBJ1-1 once TRBV6-5 NA TGTGCCAGCAGGGGGGGGCAGGTTCGAACTTTCTTT CASRGGQVRTFF
TRBJ1-5 NA TRBV30 NA TGTGCCTGGAAAGATAAGGGTTTTCCCGAGCGGGGACCCCAGCATTTT CAWKDKGFPERGPQHF
TRBJ1-3 NA TRBV5-1 NA TGCGCCAGCAGCCCCTTCTTTCGGGGGATCTCTGGAAACACCATATATTTT CASSPFFRGISGNTIYF
TRBJ1-3 NA TRBV7-8 NA TGTGCCAGCAGCCATAGGAGAAGGGGTGGAAACACCATATATTTT CASSHRRRGGNTIYF